This T cell receptor beta chain stems from a study of blood T cell repertoires in COVID-19 (dated by TCRdb to the early 2020s). Regarding the study in general: Samples covering the acute and convalescent phases of COVID-19 were provided by collaborators in the United States, Italy and Spain. The material from the prospective study consisted of cDNA or gDNA derived from T cells, B-cell-depleted T cells, or PBMCs. Subjects who had been exposed to COVID-19, were actively infected with it, or had recovered from it provided the deeply sampled blood TCRbeta repertoires that made up the dataset. The repertoires were released in a freely available public database intended as a resource for research on the immune response to SARS-CoV-2. The samples were drawn from the first 160 participants of the ongoing ImmuneRACE study and from 1,254 subjects provided by 6 global collaborators. Sample metadata almost always included a de-identified subject ID, COVID-19 status, age in years and sex. HLA class I and class II types, where available, came from metadata supplied by the sample provider rather than from assay-based typing.

A word on this clone: Its specific antigen is unknown. Nothing much larger sits one base from this clone, and base qualities are not available.

Samples from volunteer blood donors who had recovered from COVID-19 were contributed by a second Seattle source. Whole blood was collected in K2EDTA tubes by collaborating institutions according to the institutions' own protocols. For TCRbeta analysis, collaborators shipped samples as frozen whole blood, isolated PBMCs, or DNA extracted from either of those sample types. Broader findings and caveats from the paper: The quantity of clinical and demographic metadata differed by source and by participant and was supplied without curation.

Reading from cysteine to phenylalanine, the CDR3 counts 14 amino acids. The retained sequence is limited to the CDR3, 42 bases, with the frame set at the first base. The CDR1 and CDR2 encoded by the germline V gene (reference sequence) are MNHNY and SVGAGI. Between the V and J ends, shortened by 2 bases and 3 bases respectively, the junction contains 8 bases. TCRbeta CDR3 regions were amplified from genomic DNA using the immunoSEQ Assay, a bias-controlled multiplex PCR. In the paper's pipeline: The number of nucleated cells in each sample was estimated from the amplification of reference gene primers within the assay. Sequence reads were collapsed and filtered to measure the absolute abundance of every unique TCRbeta CDR3 rearrangement. For each sample, productive Simpson clonality was calculated as the square root of Simpson's diversity index over productive rearrangements. The immuneACCESS repertoire file appears here via TCRdb, limited to in-frame rearrangements. These files lack a portion of the clones; in checked studies, under half of the deficit traces to unresolved V genes, and the cause of the others is not known. The V and J calls and the clone size are those of that table, but D and trimming were determined from the DNA. The sample records hundreds of thousands of clones, roughly 90% of which are singletons. The top ten constitute roughly 2% of the sample.

Material for sequencing was peripheral blood. The V and J segments used are TRBV6-6 and TRBJ1-5, with no reliable assignment of the D segment. The sequence derives from a woman in her forties or fifties who had recovered from COVID-19. Read as DNA, the sequence is TGTGCCAGCAGTTACCGGGATGCCAATCAGCCCCAGCATTTT. This translates into CASSYRDANQPQHF.